This T cell receptor (beta chain) emerged from a study of T cell changes during pregnancy in multiple sclerosis. The germline CDR1 and CDR2 sequences are SGHRS and YFSETQ. The CDR3 spans 14 residues. With V trimmed by 0 bases and J by 6 bases, 3 bases remained unmatched. Data came from immunoSEQ multiplex PCR; TCRdb stores just in-frame clones and leaves some out. Of about 75,000 clones in the sample, about 90% were seen once. The chain combines TRBV5-1 with TRBJ1-3; 7 positions agree with TRBD1. This receptor was taken from a female donor in good health, enrolled as a control in a pregnancy study. The material sequenced was peripheral blood, taken in the first trimester of pregnancy. Written as DNA, the CDR3 is TGCGCCAGCAGCTTGGGACAGGGTGAAAACACCATATATTTT. Protein: CASSLGQGENTIYF.